This T cell receptor beta chain was sequenced for a study of OX40 agonist ivuxolimab in advanced cancers. On the study more broadly: Patients were given ivuxolimab, an antibody that agonizes OX40 (CD134). Dosing consisted of intravenous ivuxolimab at 0.01 to 10 mg/kg every 2 weeks. Findings and limits, study-wide: Patients with a partial response at 0.1-3.0 mg/kg had among the lowest clonal expansion. Among T cells, CD8+ cells averaged more expanded clones than CD4+ cells.

Generated by immunoSEQ multiplex PCR, the TCRdb table keeps only in-frame clones and is missing some. The data show tens of thousands of clones, with 80% to 95% seen just once and 0.55% to 0.75% held by the top ten. With regard to this clone: Antigen specificity is unknown.

This CDR3 is built from 17 residues. Germline CDR1 reads SGHNT; CDR2 reads YYREEE (reference sequence). The ends were cut back, 1 base at V and 1 base at J, with 12 bases in the middle. The sequencing here drew on CD4+ or CD8+ T cells sorted from blood, taken in a trial of the OX40 agonist ivuxolimab. This chain links TRBV5-4 with TRBJ2-6; D call uncertain. This sequence originates from an adult with an advanced solid tumor such as melanoma, head and neck, liver or kidney cancer. The CDR3 bases are TGTGCCAGCAGCTTGTCTTCCTTGGTTTCTGGGGCCAACGTCCTGACTTTC. Protein product: CASSLSSLVSGANVLTF.